These T cell receptor beta chains were read from a single sample in a study of OX40 agonist ivuxolimab in advanced cancers. Method: immunoSEQ multiplex PCR; TCRdb's copy keeps in-frame clones and lacks some. The sample lists some 51,000 clones; around 90% were seen once. This specimen consisted of CD4+ or CD8+ T cells sorted from blood, obtained in a trial of the OX40 agonist ivuxolimab. These receptors were taken from an adult with an advanced solid tumor such as melanoma, head and neck, liver or kidney cancer. CDR3s include the opening cysteine and the closing phenylalanine or tryptophan. A D gene is named only where the DNA matches it firmly. Clone size is stated in some rows and not others, as once, few, many or a class when expanded.

>TRBJ1-2|TRBV4-1|TRBD1|-
TGCGCCAGCAGCCAAGCCTTTCTCAGGGGGATGAATGGCTACACCTTC
CASSQAFLRGMNGYTF
>TRBJ2-6|TRBV27|TRBD1|-
TGTGCCAGCAGTTTCGGGACAGGGGTTTTGAATGGGGCCAACGTCCTGACTTTC
CASSFGTGVLNGANVLTF
>TRBJ2-7|TRBV30|TRBD2|-
TGTGCCTGGAGTGTACCTGAGGGACTAAAGGGATACGAGCAGTACTTC
CAWSVPEGLKGYEQYF
>TRBJ2-7|TRBV5-4|-|-
TGTGCCAGCAGCTTTGGTACTTCCTACGAGCAGTACTTC
CASSFGTSYEQYF
>TRBJ2-7|TRBV4-1|TRBD1|-
TGCGCCAGCAGCCCCTCACAGGGGCCTTCCTACGAGCAGTACTTC
CASSPSQGPSYEQYF
>TRBJ2-1|TRBV9|-|-
TGTGCCAGCAGCCCCTCCCCGGGACATTCGTACAATGAGCAGTTCTTC
CASSPSPGHSYNEQFF
>TRBJ2-1|TRBV28|-|-
TGTGCCAGCAGTCTCTCGGGTAGTTCCTACAATGAGCAGTTCTTC
CASSLSGSSYNEQFF
>TRBJ2-2|TRBV11-2|-|-
TGTGCCAGCAGCAATTCACCCGGGGAGCTGTTTTTT
CASSNSPGELFF
>TRBJ1-2|TRBV4-3|-|once
TGCGCCAGCAGCCAAGATGTGCTCAACTATGGCTACACCTTC
CASSQDVLNYGYTF
>TRBJ2-7|TRBV27|TRBD1|-
TGTGCCAGCAGGAGCGGGACAGGGACGGACGAGCAGTACTTC
CASRSGTGTDEQYF
>TRBJ1-3|TRBV7-1|-|-
TGTGCCAGCAGCTTAGTGCAAAACACCATATATTTT
CASSLVQNTIYF
>TRBJ2-7|TRBV28|TRBD2|-
TGTGCCAGCAGCCCCGTAGCGGGGTTCGCCTACGAGCAGTACTTC
CASSPVAGFAYEQYF
>TRBJ2-7|TRBV2|TRBD1|-
TGTGCCAGCAGCTCGGGACAGGGACATGATGACGAGCAGTACTTC
CASSSGQGHDDEQYF
>TRBJ1-1|TRBV6-5|-|-
TGTGCCAGCAGTCGAGCCCTGAACACTGAAGCTTTCTTT
CASSRALNTEAFF
>TRBJ2-3|TRBV5-1|-|-
TGCGCCAGCAGCTTGGCCGAAGATACGCAGTATTTT
CASSLAEDTQYF
>TRBJ2-6|TRBV7-9|TRBD1|-
TGTGCCAGCAGCTCCTTTCCCGGGACAGGGAAGGGCAACGTCCTGACTTTC
CASSSFPGTGKGNVLTF
>TRBJ2-7|TRBV7-2|TRBD2|-
TGTGCCAGCAGCTCAGGACTAGCGGGGGGAGCCTACGAGCAGTACTTC
CASSSGLAGGAYEQYF
>TRBJ1-5|TRBV4-1|-|-
TGCGCCAGCAGCCAAGACTCGGAAGATCAGCCCCAGCATTTT
CASSQDSEDQPQHF
>TRBJ2-3|TRBV2|-|-
TGTGCCAGCACCCAGAGGGCCTCAGATACGCAGTATTTT
CASTQRASDTQYF
>TRBJ1-5|TRBV6-6|-|-
TGTGCCAGCAGTTGGACCGGCCCAAAAGGGGATCAGCCCCAGCATTTT
CASSWTGPKGDQPQHF